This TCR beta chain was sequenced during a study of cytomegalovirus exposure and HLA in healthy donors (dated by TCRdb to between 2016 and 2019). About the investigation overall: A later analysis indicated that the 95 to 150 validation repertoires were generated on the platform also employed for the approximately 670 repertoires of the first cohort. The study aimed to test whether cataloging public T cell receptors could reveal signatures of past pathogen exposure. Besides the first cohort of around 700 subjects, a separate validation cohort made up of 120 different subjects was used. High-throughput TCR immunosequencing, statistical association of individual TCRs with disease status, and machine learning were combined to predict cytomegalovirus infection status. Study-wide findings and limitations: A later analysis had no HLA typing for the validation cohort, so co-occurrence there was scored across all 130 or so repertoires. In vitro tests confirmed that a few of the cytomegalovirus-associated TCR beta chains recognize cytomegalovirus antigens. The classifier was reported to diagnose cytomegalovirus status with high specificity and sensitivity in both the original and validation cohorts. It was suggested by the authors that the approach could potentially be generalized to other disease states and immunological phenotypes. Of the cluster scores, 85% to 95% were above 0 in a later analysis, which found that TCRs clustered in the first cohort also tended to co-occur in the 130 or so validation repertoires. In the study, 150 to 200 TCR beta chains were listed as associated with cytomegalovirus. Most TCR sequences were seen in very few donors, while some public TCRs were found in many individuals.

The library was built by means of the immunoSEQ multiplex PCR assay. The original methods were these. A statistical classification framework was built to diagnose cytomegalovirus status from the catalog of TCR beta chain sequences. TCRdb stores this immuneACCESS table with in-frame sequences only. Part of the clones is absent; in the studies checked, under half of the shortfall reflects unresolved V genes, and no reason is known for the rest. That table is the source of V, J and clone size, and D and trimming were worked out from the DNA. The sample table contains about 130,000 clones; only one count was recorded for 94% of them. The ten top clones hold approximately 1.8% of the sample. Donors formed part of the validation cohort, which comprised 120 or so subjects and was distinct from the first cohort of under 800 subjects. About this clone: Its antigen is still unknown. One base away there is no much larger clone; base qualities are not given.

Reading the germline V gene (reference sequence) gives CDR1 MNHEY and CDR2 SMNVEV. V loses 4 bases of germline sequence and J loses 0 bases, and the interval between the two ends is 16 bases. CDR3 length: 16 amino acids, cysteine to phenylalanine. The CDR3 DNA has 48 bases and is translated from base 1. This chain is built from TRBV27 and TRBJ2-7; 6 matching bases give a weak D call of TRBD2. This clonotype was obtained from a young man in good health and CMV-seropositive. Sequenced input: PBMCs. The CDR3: CASSSFSGTDSYEQYF. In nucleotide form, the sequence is TGTGCCAGCAGTTCATTTTCCGGGACTGACTCCTACGAGCAGTACTTC.